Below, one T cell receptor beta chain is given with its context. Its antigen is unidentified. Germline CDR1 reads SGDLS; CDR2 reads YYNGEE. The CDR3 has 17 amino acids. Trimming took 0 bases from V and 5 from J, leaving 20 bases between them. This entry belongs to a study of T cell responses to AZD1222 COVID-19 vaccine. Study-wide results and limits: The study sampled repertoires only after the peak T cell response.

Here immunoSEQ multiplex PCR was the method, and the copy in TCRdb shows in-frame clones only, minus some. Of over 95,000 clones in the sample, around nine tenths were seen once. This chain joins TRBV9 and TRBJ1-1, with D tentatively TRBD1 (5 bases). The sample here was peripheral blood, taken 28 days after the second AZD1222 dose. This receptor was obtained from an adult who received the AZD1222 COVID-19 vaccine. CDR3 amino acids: CASSVAGGVGSRTEAFF. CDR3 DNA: TGTGCCAGCAGCGTAGCGGGGGGTGTAGGAAGTCGGACTGAAGCTTTCTTT.